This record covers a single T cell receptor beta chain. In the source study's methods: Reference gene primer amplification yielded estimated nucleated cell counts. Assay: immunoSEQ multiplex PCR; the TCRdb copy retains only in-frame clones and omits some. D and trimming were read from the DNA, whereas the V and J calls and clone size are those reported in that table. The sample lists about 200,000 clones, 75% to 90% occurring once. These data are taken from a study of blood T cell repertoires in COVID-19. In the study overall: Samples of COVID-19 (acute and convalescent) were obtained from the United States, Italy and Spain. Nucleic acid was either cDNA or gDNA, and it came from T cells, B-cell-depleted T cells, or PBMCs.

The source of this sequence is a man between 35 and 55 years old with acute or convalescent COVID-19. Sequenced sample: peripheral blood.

The DNA of the CDR3 is TGTGCCAGCAGTGGGGGGTTAAATGACACCTTC. This codes for CASSGGLNDTF. V and J are TRBV28 and TRBJ1-2; tentative D call: TRBD1 (5 bases). The CDR3 extends over 11 amino acids. The V and J ends lost 5 bases and 12 bases respectively, with 13 bases between them. Germline V gene lookup returns CDR1 MDHEN and CDR2 SYDVKM.